Sequencing of this TCR beta chain was carried out in a study of blood T cell repertoires in COVID-19. In the study overall: Samples came from the United States, Italy and Spain, spanning acute and convalescent COVID-19. T cells, B-cell-depleted T cells, or PBMCs supplied cDNA or gDNA.

Unmatched junction bases numbered 6, after V lost 4 bases and J lost 2 bases. The CDR3 totals 15 residues. From germline, CDR1 is LGHDT and CDR2 YNNKEL (reference sequence). The assay was immunoSEQ multiplex PCR, and TCRdb's table has in-frame clones only and misses some. The sample lists more than 35,000 clones; about 90% were seen once. The sequencing sample was made of peripheral blood. The TCR originated in a woman aged 25-40 years in a cohort sampled during active COVID-19. The genes are TRBV3-1 (or the pseudogene TRBV3-2) and TRBJ1-1; 8 bases agree with TRBD1. In DNA, the CDR3 is TGTGCCAGCAGCCCCGGACAGGGAAGAAACACTGAAGCTTTCTTT. It translates to CASSPGQGRNTEAFF.